A selection of T cell receptor beta chains follows, all from one sample in a study of blood T cell repertoires in COVID-19. Profiled with immunoSEQ multiplex PCR; TCRdb holds only in-frame clones, not every one. The sample has about 72,000 clones; about four fifths are singletons. Sequenced sample: peripheral blood. These receptors came from a human donor in a cohort sampled during active COVID-19. Each CDR3 is given with its conserved first and last residue. Fields, in order: clone size, CDR3 length, V gene, D gene, J gene, CDR3 DNA, CDR3 protein. D genes are given only for firm matches. Clone size is stated in some rows and not others, as once, few, many or a class when expanded.

.	13	TRBV2	.	TRBJ1-4	TGTGCCAGCAGTGAGGAGCGAGATGAAAAACTGTTTTTT	CASSEERDEKLFF
.	14	TRBV7-8	TRBD1	TRBJ1-4	TGTGCCAGCAGCTTAGGACAGGGGAGGGAAAAACTGTTTTTT	CASSLGQGREKLFF
.	14	TRBV19	.	TRBJ2-7	TGTGCCAGTAGTAGCGGGACGTTAGGCTACGAGCAGTACTTC	CASSSGTLGYEQYF
.	15	TRBV30	.	TRBJ2-3	TGTGCCTGGAGTAAGGGGGTGCAGCCCACAGATACGCAGTATTTT	CAWSKGVQPTDTQYF
few	15	TRBV7-9	TRBD1	TRBJ1-6	TGTGCCAGCAGCAACCCGGAAGGGGGCACTTCACCCCTCCACTTT	CASSNPEGGTSPLHF
few	13	TRBV9	.	TRBJ2-1	TGTGCCAGCAGCGTAGCGGGGTACAATGAGCAGTTCTTC	CASSVAGYNEQFF
.	14	TRBV29-1	TRBD1	TRBJ1-1	TGCAGCGCCAGTCGGGACAGGGGAGTGACTGAAGCTTTCTTT	CSASRDRGVTEAFF
.	13	TRBV7-8	.	TRBJ1-1	TGTGCCAGCAGCTTAGCGGCGGGGGGTGAAGCTTTCTTT	CASSLAAGGEAFF
.	14	TRBV5-1	TRBD2	TRBJ2-7	TGCGCCAGCAGCTCTAGCGGAGGTGACTACGAGCAGTACTTC	CASSSSGGDYEQYF
.	15	TRBV18	.	TRBJ1-2	TGTGCCAGCTCACAACGACACGGGGAACCTTATGGCTACACCTTC	CASSQRHGEPYGYTF
few	13	TRBV10-3	.	TRBJ1-1	TGTGCCATCAGCGCACAGGGGAACACTGAAGCTTTCTTT	CAISAQGNTEAFF
.	18	TRBV15	TRBD1	TRBJ1-2	TGTGCCACCAGTGTACCCGGGACAGCGAGAAAAGCTAACTATGGCTACACCTTC	CATSVPGTARKANYGYTF
few	13	TRBV6-5	.	TRBJ2-2	TGTGCCAGCAGCCGAGGGGAGGCCGGGGAGCTGTTTTTT	CASSRGEAGELFF
.	15	TRBV6-5	.	TRBJ2-2	TGTGCCAGCGGGATGTCGGACTGGAACACCGGGGAGCTGTTTTTT	CASGMSDWNTGELFF
.	12	TRBV5-8	.	TRBJ1-2	TGTGCCAGCAGCTTAGACAGCTATGGCTACACCTTC	CASSLDSYGYTF
many	14	TRBV19	.	TRBJ1-1	TGTGCCAGTAGCTCAACAAGGCTTCGGGCTGAAGCTTTCTTT	CASSSTRLRAEAFF
few	15	TRBV2	.	TRBJ2-1	TGTGCCAGCAGTGTCGGGCAGGGGTGGTACAATGAGCAGTTCTTC	CASSVGQGWYNEQFF
.	16	TRBV5-4	.	TRBJ1-3	TGTGCCAGCAGCTTGGGCGGGGGGGCTGGTGGAAACACCATATATTTT	CASSLGGGAGGNTIYF
.	14	TRBV19	TRBD1	TRBJ2-7	TGTGCCAGTAGTTCCACAGGGGGCTCCTACGAGCAGTACTTC	CASSSTGGSYEQYF
.	15	TRBV6-6	TRBD1	TRBJ1-6	TGTGCCAGCAGTTACGTAGAGGGGGCGATTTCACCCCTCCACTTT	CASSYVEGAISPLHF
few	13	TRBV18	TRBD1	TRBJ1-5	TGTGCCAGCTCGGGACAGCCAAATCAGCCCCAGCATTTT	CASSGQPNQPQHF
.	13	TRBV25-1	TRBD1	TRBJ1-4	TGTGCCACCTCGGACAGGGGGCGTGAAAAACTGTTTTTT	CATSDRGREKLFF
.	15	TRBV19	TRBD1	TRBJ1-1	TGTGCCAGTAGAATCACAGGGGCGGCGAACACTGAAGCTTTCTTT	CASRITGAANTEAFF
.	13	TRBV5-1	.	TRBJ2-7	TGCGCCAGCAGCCCGCTAACCCGGGTCGAGCAGTACTTC	CASSPLTRVEQYF
.	14	TRBV2	.	TRBJ1-1	TGTGCCAGCAGCGCGGGGCAGGGAATCGCTGAAGCTTTCTTT	CASSAGQGIAEAFF
.	14	TRBV6-5	.	TRBJ1-1	TGTGCCAGCAGGCGGAGCGGATTGAACACTGAAGCTTTCTTT	CASRRSGLNTEAFF
.	14	TRBV27	TRBD1	TRBJ2-7	TGTGCCAGCAGTTTCCGACAGGGGGACCACGAGCAGTACTTC	CASSFRQGDHEQYF
.	13	TRBV12-5	.	TRBJ1-1	TGTGCTAGTGGTGCCGACATCGGCACTGAAGCTTTCTTT	CASGADIGTEAFF
.	12	TRBV7-9	.	TRBJ2-7	TGTGCCAGCAGCCAACAGGTCTACGAGCAGTACTTC	CASSQQVYEQYF
.	15	TRBV4-1	.	TRBJ1-2	TGCGCCAGCAGCCCACCTCGGACTTCGGGGGGTGGCTACACCTTC	CASSPPRTSGGGYTF
.	13	TRBV5-4	.	TRBJ2-3	TGTGCCAGCACCGTTTTAATGTCGGATACGCAGTATTTT	CASTVLMSDTQYF
.	20	TRBV3-1/TRBV3-2	TRBD1	TRBJ2-2	TGTGCCAGCAGCCAAGCAACAGGGGGCGTGTTCTGGACGAACACCGGGGAGCTGTTTTTT	CASSQATGGVFWTNTGELFF
.	14	TRBV25-1	.	TRBJ1-2	TGTGCCAGCAGTGATCAAGGAGACCTCTATGGCTACACCTTC	CASSDQGDLYGYTF
.	14	TRBV9	.	TRBJ1-3	TGTGCCAGCAGCGACCCGACAGATGGAAACACCATATATTTT	CASSDPTDGNTIYF
.	14	TRBV27	.	TRBJ2-7	TGTGCCAGCGAAAGACTAAGGAGCTCCTACGAGCAGTACTTC	CASERLRSSYEQYF
.	14	TRBV5-4	.	TRBJ2-7	TGTGCCAGCAGCTTGTCGACAAAACCCTACGAGCAGTACTTC	CASSLSTKPYEQYF
.	16	TRBV2	.	TRBJ1-1	TGTGCCAGAACGGCGGGGTTCGGGGGTTGGAACACTGAAGCTTTCTTT	CARTAGFGGWNTEAFF
.	14	TRBV19	TRBD1	TRBJ1-2	TGTGCCAGTAGTCCGGGACAGGGTAACTATGGCTACACCTTC	CASSPGQGNYGYTF
.	14	TRBV16	TRBD1	TRBJ1-4	TGTGCCAGCAGACGGGACAGAGGATCTGAAAAACTGTTTTTT	CASRRDRGSEKLFF
.	16	TRBV5-1	.	TRBJ1-4	TGCGCCAGCAGCTCCGGGGGGAGTACACCTGTAGTTGAACTGTTTTTT	CASSSGGSTPVVELFF
.	16	TRBV19	TRBD2	TRBJ2-7	TGTGCCAGTAGTAAAGGACTAGCGGGGGACTACTACGAGCAGTACTTC	CASSKGLAGDYYEQYF
.	13	TRBV6-6	TRBD1	TRBJ1-5	TGTGCCAGCAGTTTGGACAGGAATCAGCCCCAGCATTTT	CASSLDRNQPQHF
.	15	TRBV10-3	TRBD2	TRBJ2-3	TGTGCCATCAGGGGAGCGGGGGGCGGGACAGATACGCAGTATTTT	CAIRGAGGGTDTQYF
once	14	TRBV11-2	TRBD1	TRBJ1-1	TGTGCCAGCAGCTTGACCCAGGGGGACACTGAAGCTTTCTTT	CASSLTQGDTEAFF
.	15	TRBV6-5	.	TRBJ2-7	TGTGCCAGCAGTTTGGAGCAGGGTTTAACCTACGAGCAGTACTTC	CASSLEQGLTYEQYF
once	14	TRBV27	TRBD1	TRBJ1-6	TGTGCCAGCAGGACCGGGACAGGGGGATCACCCCTCCACTTT	CASRTGTGGSPLHF
.	16	TRBV5-1	TRBD1	TRBJ2-7	TGCGCCAGCAGCTTGGATTCGACAGGGTATAATGACGAGCAGTACTTC	CASSLDSTGYNDEQYF
few	15	TRBV5-5	.	TRBJ1-3	TGTGCCAGCAGCCACGGCGGTAGCTCTGGAAACACCATATATTTT	CASSHGGSSGNTIYF
.	15	TRBV23-1	.	TRBJ2-7	TGCGCCAGCAGTCACATACCCACCGGGTCCTACGAGCAGTACTTC	CASSHIPTGSYEQYF
.	11	TRBV6-5	.	TRBJ1-2	TGTGCCACCATTTTGGGGAGAGGCTACACCTTC	CATILGRGYTF
.	16	TRBV30	.	TRBJ2-6	TGTGCCTGGAGTAAGCGAGGGACTCCTGGGGCCAACGTCCTGACTTTC	CAWSKRGTPGANVLTF
.	12	TRBV2	.	TRBJ1-4	TGTGCCAGCAAACAGGGTAGTGAAAAACTGTTTTTT	CASKQGSEKLFF
.	15	TRBV11-3	TRBD2	TRBJ2-3	TGTGCCAGCTCGACTAGCGGGGGCAGCACAGATACGCAGTATTTT	CASSTSGGSTDTQYF
.	16	TRBV5-6	.	TRBJ1-5	TGTGCCAGCAGCTTGGGGGCTGCAGGGGACGTCTCGTCCCAGCATTTT	CASSLGAAGDVSSQHF
.	15	TRBV19	TRBD1	TRBJ2-7	TGTGCCAGTAAGAGAACCGGGACAGCGGCCTACGAGCAGTACTTC	CASKRTGTAAYEQYF
.	15	TRBV5-1	TRBD1	TRBJ1-5	TGCGCCAGCAGCCGCACAGGGGGCGCAGGTCAGCCCCAGCATTTT	CASSRTGGAGQPQHF
.	16	TRBV19	.	TRBJ1-5	TGTGCCAGTAGTATCCGGGGTTGGTCCCCCAATCAGCCCCAGCATTTT	CASSIRGWSPNQPQHF